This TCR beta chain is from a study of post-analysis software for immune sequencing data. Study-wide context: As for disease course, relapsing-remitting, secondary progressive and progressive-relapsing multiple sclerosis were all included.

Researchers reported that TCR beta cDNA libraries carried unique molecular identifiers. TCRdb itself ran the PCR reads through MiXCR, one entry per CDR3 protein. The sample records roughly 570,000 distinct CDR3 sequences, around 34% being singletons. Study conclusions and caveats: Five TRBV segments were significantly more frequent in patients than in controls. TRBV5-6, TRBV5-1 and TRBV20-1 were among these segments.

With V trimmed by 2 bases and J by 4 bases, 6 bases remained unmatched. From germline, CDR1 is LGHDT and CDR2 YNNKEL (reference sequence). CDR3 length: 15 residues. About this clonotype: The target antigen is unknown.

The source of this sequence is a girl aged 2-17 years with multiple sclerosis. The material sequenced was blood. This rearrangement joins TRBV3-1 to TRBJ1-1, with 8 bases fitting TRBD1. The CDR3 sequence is CASSQRTGRATEAFF. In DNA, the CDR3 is TGTGCCAGCAGCCAAAGGACAGGGAGGGCCACTGAAGCTTTCTTT.